This record concerns one TCR beta chain sequence. What it recognizes is unknown. Different DNA sequences within this sample yield the same CDR3. The sample is drawn from a study of identifying expanded T cells in peripheral blood. The table came from immunoSEQ multiplex PCR; TCRdb's copy has only in-frame clones and leaves some out. The sample holds about 85,000 clones; approximately 90% are singletons and the top ten take around a fifth. Notes on the study in general: Differentially abundant clones: roughly 1.2 between replicates, approximately 15 at approximately two weeks, 19 at four. Clone count variance between roughly 2-week samples rose with total template count.

During the collection period, no donor immune events like infections were recorded. The CDR3 is 14 amino acids. CDR1 is KGHSH and CDR2 is LQKENI in the germline V gene. The V gene lost 1 base and the J gene lost 2 bases, with 5 bases spanning the gap. Input material: blood. This receptor was obtained from a person between 18 and 69 years old in good health. The chain carries TRBV18 and TRBJ1-4; possible D gene TRBD1, 5 bases. The CDR3 here is CASSPQGTNEKLFF. The CDR3 DNA is TGTGCCAGCTCACCACAGGGGACTAATGAAAAACTGTTTTTT.